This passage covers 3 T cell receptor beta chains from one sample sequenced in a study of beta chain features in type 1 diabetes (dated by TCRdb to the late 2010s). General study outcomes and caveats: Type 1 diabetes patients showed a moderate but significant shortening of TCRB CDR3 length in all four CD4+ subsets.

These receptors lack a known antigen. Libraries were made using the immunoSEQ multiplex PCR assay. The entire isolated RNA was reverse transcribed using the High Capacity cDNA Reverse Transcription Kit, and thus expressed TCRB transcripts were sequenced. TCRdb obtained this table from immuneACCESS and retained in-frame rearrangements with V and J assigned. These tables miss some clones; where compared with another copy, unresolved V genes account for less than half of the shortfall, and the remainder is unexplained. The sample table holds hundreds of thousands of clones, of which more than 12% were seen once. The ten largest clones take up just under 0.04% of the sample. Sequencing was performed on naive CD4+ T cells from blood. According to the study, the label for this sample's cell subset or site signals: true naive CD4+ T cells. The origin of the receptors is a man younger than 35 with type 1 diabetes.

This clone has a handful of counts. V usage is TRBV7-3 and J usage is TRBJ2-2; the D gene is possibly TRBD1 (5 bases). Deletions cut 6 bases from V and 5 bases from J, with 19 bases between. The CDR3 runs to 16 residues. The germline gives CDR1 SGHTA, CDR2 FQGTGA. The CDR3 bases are TGTGCCAGCAGTACAGATAGGGCAGGGCAGACCGGGGAGCTGTTTTTT. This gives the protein CASSTDRAGQTGELFF.

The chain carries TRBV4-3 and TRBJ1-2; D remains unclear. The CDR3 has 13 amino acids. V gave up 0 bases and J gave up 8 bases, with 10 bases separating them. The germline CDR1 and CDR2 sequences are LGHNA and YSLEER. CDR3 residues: CASSQEPGNGYTF. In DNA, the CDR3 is TGCGCCAGCAGCCAAGAACCGGGGAACGGCTACACCTTC.

In nucleotides, the CDR3 is TGTGCCAGCAGTTCCACTAGCCAGGGACTAGCGGGCCAAGAGACCCAGTACTTC. Translating it yields CASSSTSQGLAGQETQYF. J is TRBJ2-5 and V is TRBV28; 12 bases line up with TRBD2. V was clipped by 4 bases and J by 1 base; unmatched bases: 10. Per the germline V gene, CDR1 is MDHEN and CDR2 is SYDVKM. The CDR3 extends over 18 amino acids.